This record covers a single TCR beta chain. Its antigen is not identified. Both 60 Vbeta primers and 13 Jbeta primers went into the PCR. The assay was immunoSEQ multiplex PCR, and TCRdb's table has in-frame clones only and misses some. The sample's table shows 200,000 or so clones. The data were obtained in a study of cytomegalovirus exposure and HLA in healthy donors. CDR1 MRHNA and CDR2 SNTAGT come from the germline V gene. The CDR3 is made up of 14 amino acids. Unmatched junction bases numbered 4, after V lost 5 bases and J lost 2 bases. Study outcomes and limitations: Follow-up analysis found HLA locus-dependent TCR association rates, highest for DRB1 and lowest for HLA-C. High sensitivity and specificity were reportedly achieved when the classifier diagnosed cytomegalovirus status.

This chain links TRBV6-4 with TRBJ2-7; 9 bases are a match to TRBD2. This receptor was identified in a boy between 10 and 17 years old in good health and CMV-seronegative. The sequenced sample was PBMCs. The CDR3 here is CASSLAGLTYEQYF. The CDR3 region has the DNA TGTGCCAGCAGTCTAGCGGGATTGACCTACGAGCAGTACTTC.